This T cell receptor (beta chain) comes out of a study of shared clonotypes between healthy human individuals. General observations from the study: Few donors limited the genetic and exposure-history diversity represented. Blood was the only sampled material, and tissue repertoires likely differ. It was observed that 5% to 6% of naive CD4 clonotypes were shared across a handful of donors.

Terminally differentiated effector memory CD45RA+ cells were excluded by CCR7 positive selection of CD45RO-negative cells. This CDR3 spans 13 amino acids. Trimming took 1 base from V and 2 from J, leaving 3 bases between them. Germline V gene lookup returns CDR1 WNHNN and CDR2 SYGVQD (reference sequence). TCRdb keeps only in-frame clones here, not all; method: immunoSEQ multiplex PCR. This sample has around 1,900,000 clones, with approximately 92% found just once. Notes on this clone: Its antigen is not known.

This clonotype was obtained from a young man in good health. Some clones in this sample may be carry-over from other donors' samples. The sequenced sample consisted of naive CD8+ T cells from PBMCs. The chain employs TRBV10-1 and TRBJ2-1; no clear D gene. Here the CDR3 reads CASSELPYNEQFF. The DNA of the CDR3 is TGCGCCAGCAGTGAGTTACCCTACAATGAGCAGTTCTTC.